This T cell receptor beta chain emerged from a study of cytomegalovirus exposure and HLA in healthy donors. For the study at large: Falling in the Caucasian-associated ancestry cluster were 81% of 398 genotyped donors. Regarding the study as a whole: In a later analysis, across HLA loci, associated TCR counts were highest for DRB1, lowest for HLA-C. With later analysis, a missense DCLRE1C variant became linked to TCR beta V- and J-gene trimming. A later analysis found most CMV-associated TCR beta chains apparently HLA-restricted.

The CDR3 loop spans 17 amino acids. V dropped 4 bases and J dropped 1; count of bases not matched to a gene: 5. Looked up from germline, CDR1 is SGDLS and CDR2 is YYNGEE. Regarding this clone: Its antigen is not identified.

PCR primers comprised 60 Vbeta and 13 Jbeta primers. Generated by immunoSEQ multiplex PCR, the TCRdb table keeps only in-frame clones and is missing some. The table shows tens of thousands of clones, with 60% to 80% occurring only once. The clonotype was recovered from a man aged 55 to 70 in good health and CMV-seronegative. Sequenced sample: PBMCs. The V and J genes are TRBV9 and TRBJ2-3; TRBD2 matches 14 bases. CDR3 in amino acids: CASSPGLAGAGTDTQYF. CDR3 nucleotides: TGTGCCAGCAGCCCGGGACTAGCGGGAGCGGGCACAGATACGCAGTATTTT.